The 26 T cell receptor beta chains presented below share a single source sample, sequenced in a study of cytomegalovirus exposure and HLA in healthy donors. With 60 Vbeta and 13 Jbeta primers, the PCR was carried out. Sequencing used immunoSEQ multiplex PCR; TCRdb keeps in-frame clones, though not all of them. The repertoire includes approximately 200,000 clones, around three quarters of them detected once, and under 2% sits in the top ten. Sequenced sample: PBMCs. These receptors were obtained from a man aged 30 to 39 in good health and CMV-seronegative.

The V and J genes are TRBV28 and TRBJ1-2; possibly TRBD1 for D (5 bases). This CDR3 is 13 amino acids long. Germline-derived CDR1 and CDR2 are MDHEN and SYDVKM. Trimming left V 8 bases short and J 2 bases short, with 12 bases between. The CDR3 is CASGIQENYGYTF. The CDR3 nucleotides are TGTGCCAGCGGGATACAGGAGAACTATGGCTACACCTTC.

The chain employs TRBV10-3 and TRBJ2-2; D gene uncertain. The CDR3 has 11 amino acids. Per the germline V gene, CDR1 is ENHRY and CDR2 is SYGVKD. V was trimmed by 7 bases and J by 6 bases, leaving 6 bases between them. This CDR3 reads CAINRAGELFF. CDR3 nucleotides: TGTGCCATCAATCGAGCCGGGGAGCTGTTTTTT.

On this clone itself: The identical CDR3 is also encoded by other nucleotide sequences in the sample. The chain is built from TRBV6-1 and TRBJ1-5, with D maybe TRBD1 (6 bases). Germline V gene sequence: CDR1 MNHNS, CDR2 SASEGT. The CDR3 is 15 amino acids. Trimming took off 2 bases at V and 4 bases at J, with 12 bases between the two ends. The CDR3 coding sequence is TGTGCCAGCAGTGAAAGGGGGGGCGGGAATCAGCCCCAGCATTTT. Amino acids: CASSERGGGNQPQHF.

The gene calls are TRBV9 and TRBJ2-7; tentatively, D is TRBD2 (5 bases). The CDR3 has 16 amino acids. The germline CDR1 and CDR2 sequences are SGDLS and YYNGEE. Between the trimmed V and J ends, which lost 0 bases and 2 bases, there was a span of 15 bases. The CDR3 DNA reads as TGTGCCAGCAGCGTAGGACTATGGGCCATGACCTACGAGCAGTACTTC. Protein sequence: CASSVGLWAMTYEQYF.

J is TRBJ2-7 and V is TRBV28; D might be TRBD1 (6 bases). Germline assignment: CDR1 MDHEN and CDR2 SYDVKM. This CDR3 spans 13 amino acids. V was trimmed by 8 bases and J by 4 bases, leaving 15 bases between them. The CDR3 DNA reads as TGTGCCAGCGGCAGGGGAGTCGGGTACGAGCAGTACTTC. Amino acid sequence: CASGRGVGYEQYF.

This chain uses TRBV4-1 with TRBJ2-2, with a possible D match to TRBD1 (6 bases). V lost 3 bases to trimming and J lost 1 base, with 12 bases between them. The CDR3 covers 16 residues. Germline-derived CDR1 and CDR2 are MGHRA and YSYEKL. The CDR3 DNA sequence: TGCGCCAGCAGCCAGCTCGCAGGGGTGAACACCGGGGAGCTGTTTTTT. This translates into CASSQLAGVNTGELFF.

This clone showed up just once. This chain joins TRBV6-5 and TRBJ2-7; tentative D call: TRBD2 (5 bases). Germline assignment: CDR1 MNHEY and CDR2 SVGAGI. Trimming left V 5 bases short and J 0 bases short, with 14 bases between. This CDR3 spans 15 amino acids. The CDR3 sequence: CASSRRTLFSYEQYF. CDR3 bases: TGTGCCAGCAGTCGAAGGACTCTTTTCTCCTACGAGCAGTACTTC.

The rearrangement joins TRBV30 to TRBJ2-1, with D possibly being TRBD2 (6 bases). V was trimmed by 5 bases and J by 8 bases, leaving 19 bases between them. Germline CDR1 is GTSNPN and CDR2 is SVGIG (reference sequence). This CDR3 comprises 14 residues. The CDR3 sequence: CAWVAGTGGDEQFF. For the CDR3, the DNA is TGTGCCTGGGTGGCCGGGACCGGGGGTGATGAGCAGTTCTTC.

V is TRBV30 and J is TRBJ2-2; 14 positions agree with TRBD2. V shed 0 bases, J shed 6 bases, and the junction held 12 bases outside the gene matches. Per germline, CDR1 GTSNPN and CDR2 SVGIG (reference sequence). The CDR3 runs 19 residues. CDR3 protein: CAWSVRHPGLAGVAGELFF. DNA of the CDR3: TGTGCCTGGAGTGTACGGCACCCGGGACTAGCGGGAGTAGCCGGGGAGCTGTTTTTT.

This clone was counted a few times. The chain is built from TRBV25-1 and TRBJ2-6; D gene ambiguous. Germline values: CDR1 MGHDK, CDR2 SYGVNS. V shed 9 bases and J shed 0 bases, with 6 bases lying between them. The CDR3 extends over 13 amino acids. The chain's CDR3 is CASESSGANVLTF. The CDR3 bases are TGTGCCAGTGAGAGCTCTGGGGCCAACGTCCTGACTTTC.

A word on this clone: A read error may produce the germline difference seen at one junction end. The chain carries TRBV5-1 and TRBJ2-3; 8 bases agree with TRBD2. Germline CDR1 is SGHRS and CDR2 is YFSETQ. The CDR3 sequence is 16 residues long. The CDR3 nucleotides are TGCGCCAGCAGCTCAATCACTAGCGGTAGCACAGATACGCAATATTTT. It is translated as CASSSITSGSTDTQYF. The whole variable domain, remainder taken from reference TRBV5-1 and TRBJ2-3, is KAGVTQTPRYLIKTRGQQVTLSCSPISGHRSVSWYQQTPGQGLQFLFEYFSETQRNKGNFPGRFSGRQFSNSRSEMNVSTLELGDSALYLCASSSITSGSTDTQYFGPGTRLTVL.

The chain uses TRBV6-5 and TRBJ2-1, with D possibly TRBD2 on 5 matching bases. V lost 6 bases to trimming and J lost 3 bases, with 15 bases between them. The germline V gene has CDR1 MNHEY and CDR2 SVGAGI. This CDR3 is 15 amino acids long. The CDR3 DNA is TGTGCCAGCAGAGGGAATAGCGACTACTACAATGAGCAGTTCTTC. This gives the protein CASRGNSDYYNEQFF.

The chain has TRBV29-1 and TRBJ1-2, with TRBD1 identical over 9 bases. Germline V gene sequence: CDR1 SQVTM, CDR2 ANQGSEA. Trimming took 6 bases from V and 6 from J; bases not matched to a gene: 8. The CDR3 has 13 amino acids. The CDR3 region is CSVTGGGLDGYTF. CDR3 DNA: TGCAGCGTCACAGGGGGCGGTTTAGATGGCTACACCTTC. The full variable domain, in which reference TRBV29-1 and TRBJ1-2 provide the parts outside the CDR3, is SAVISQKPSRDICQRGTSLTIQCQVDSQVTMMFWYRQQPGQSLTLIATANQGSEATYESGFVIDKFPISRPNLTFSTLTVSNMSPEDSSIYLCSVTGGGLDGYTFGSGTRLTVV.

This clone was seen a single time. J is TRBJ2-5 and V is TRBV6-4; 7 positions agree with TRBD1. Germline CDR1 is MRHNA and CDR2 is SNTAGT. The CDR3 totals 13 residues. V was pared by 5 bases and J by 3 bases, with 3 bases of the junction left unmatched. The CDR3 spells CASSRQGEETQYF. The CDR3 nucleotides read TGTGCCAGCAGTCGGCAGGGGGAAGAGACCCAGTACTTC.

J is TRBJ1-5 and V is TRBV4-1; no definite D call. V lost 1 base, J lost 5 bases, and 9 bases lay in between. The CDR3 has 14 residues. Germline CDR1 is MGHRA and CDR2 is YSYEKL. CDR3 protein: CASSQGPLDQPQHF. The CDR3 DNA reads as TGCGCCAGCAGCCAAGGGCCTCTTGATCAGCCCCAGCATTTT.

This clone has only a few counts. The chain couples TRBV6-6 to TRBJ2-1; tentative D call: TRBD2 (6 bases). The CDR3 length is 13 residues. Germline lookup yields CDR1 MNHNY and CDR2 SVGAGI (reference sequence). V gave up 0 bases and J gave up 7 bases, with 7 bases separating them. The CDR3 protein is CASSYSEGNEQFF. The CDR3 DNA reads TGTGCCAGCAGTTACTCGGAGGGGAATGAGCAGTTCTTC.

This chain connects TRBV6-5 to TRBJ1-1; 7 bases line up with TRBD1. CDR1 and CDR2 from the germline V gene are MNHEY and SVGAGI. The CDR3 sequence is 15 residues long. With 6 bases clipped from V and 5 bases from J, the junction kept 12 bases outside the gene matches. CDR3 in DNA: TGTGCCAGCAGCAGACAGGGTACGGGTATTACTGAAGCTTTCTTT. Translated: CASSRQGTGITEAFF.

The chain uses TRBV30 and TRBJ2-7; TRBD1 matches at 7 bases. The CDR3 totals 12 residues. CDR1 GTSNPN and CDR2 SVGIG come from the germline V gene (reference sequence). The J segment lost 6 bases and the V segment lost 7 bases, leaving 9 bases of the junction unmatched. In DNA, the CDR3 is TGTGCCTCCGACAGGGCAATCGGCGAGCAGTACTTC. It encodes CASDRAIGEQYF.

This chain links TRBV18 with TRBJ1-2; perhaps TRBD1 as D (6 bases). The CDR3 totals 16 residues. CDR1 is KGHSH and CDR2 is LQKENI in the germline V gene. V was cut by 3 bases and J by 5 bases, with 19 bases left in between. The CDR3 DNA sequence: TGTGCCAGCTCACCCCCCCGAGGGGGGGCAAGTTATGGCTACACCTTC. Encoded protein: CASSPPRGGASYGYTF.

The chain's CDR3 is CASSLAGVGTGELFF. The CDR3 nucleotides are TGTGCCAGCTCTCTAGCGGGAGTGGGCACCGGGGAGCTGTTTTTT. V usage is TRBV18 and J usage is TRBJ2-2; 10 bases fit TRBD2. With V trimmed by 6 bases and J by 4 bases, 5 bases remained unmatched. CDR1 KGHSH and CDR2 LQKENI come from the germline V gene. The CDR3 contains 15 residues. The full variable domain, with the rest looked up from reference TRBV18 and TRBJ2-2, is NAGVMQNPRHLVRRRGQEARLRCSPMKGHSHVYWYRQLPEEGLKFMVYLQKENIIDESGMPKERFSAEFPKEGPSILRIQQVVRGDSAAYFCASSLAGVGTGELFFGEGSRLTVL.

This clone has more than one count but fewer than ten. The J gene is TRBJ2-7, the V gene TRBV7-3, with 8 nucleotides matching TRBD1. The CDR3 has 14 residues. Trimming at V came to 5 bases and at J to 2 bases, leaving 5 bases not matched to a gene. The germline gives CDR1 SGHTA, CDR2 FQGTGA. The CDR3 spells CASSIDRGPYEQYF. CDR3 coding DNA: TGTGCCAGCAGCATCGACAGGGGACCCTACGAGCAGTACTTC.

V usage is TRBV15 and J usage is TRBJ2-7; D might be TRBD2 (6 bases). From germline, CDR1 is LNHNV and CDR2 YYDKDF (reference sequence). The V gene lost 0 bases and the J gene lost 6 bases, with 9 bases spanning the gap. CDR3 length: 13 amino acids. In DNA form, the CDR3 reads TGTGCCACCAGCAGAGATAGCGGCCGCGAGCAGTACTTC. Protein product: CATSRDSGREQYF. Full variable domain (missing parts from reference TRBV15 and TRBJ2-7): DAMVIQNPRYQVTQFGKPVTLSCSQTLNHNVMYWYQQKSSQAPKLLFHYYDKDFNNEADTPDNFQSRRPNTSFCFLDIRSPGLGDTAMYLCATSRDSGREQYFGPGTRLTVT.

The rearrangement uses TRBV27 and TRBJ1-5; D is uncertain. This CDR3 has 14 residues. CDR1 is MNHEY, CDR2 SMNVEV, per germline (reference sequence). Trimming removed 2 bases at V and 0 bases at J, with 5 bases between. CDR3 DNA sequence: TGTGCCAGCAGTTTAGTCTATAGCAATCAGCCCCAGCATTTT. Translated: CASSLVYSNQPQHF.

J is TRBJ2-5 and V is TRBV5-1; 7 nucleotides line up with TRBD1. J lost 3 bases, V lost 0 bases, and 8 bases had no gene match. The germline V gene has CDR1 SGHRS and CDR2 YFSETQ. The CDR3 totals 16 residues. CDR3 in amino acids: CASSLGTGGAKETQYF. In DNA form, the CDR3 reads TGCGCCAGCAGCTTGGGGACAGGTGGGGCAAAAGAGACCCAGTACTTC. The full variable domain, with the rest looked up from reference TRBV5-1 and TRBJ2-5, is KAGVTQTPRYLIKTRGQQVTLSCSPISGHRSVSWYQQTPGQGLQFLFEYFSETQRNKGNFPGRFSGRQFSNSRSEMNVSTLELGDSALYLCASSLGTGGAKETQYFGPGTRLLVL.

J is TRBJ2-1 and V is TRBV5-1; TRBD1 might be the D (7 bases). The CDR3 spans 15 residues. V shed 5 bases and J shed 0 bases, with 12 bases lying between them. CDR1 is SGHRS and CDR2 is YFSETQ in the germline V gene. The CDR3 is CASSQGGISYNEQFF. Written as DNA, the CDR3 is TGCGCCAGCAGTCAGGGGGGTATCTCCTACAATGAGCAGTTCTTC.

CDR3 sequence: CASSPLAGEDTQYF. In nucleotides, the CDR3 is TGTGCCAGCAGCCCGTTAGCGGGAGAAGATACGCAGTATTTT. The chain couples TRBV11-3 to TRBJ2-3, with 9 positions matching TRBD2. The CDR3 sequence is 14 residues long. V shed 5 bases, J shed 5 bases, and the junction held 5 bases outside the gene matches. Germline CDR1 reads SGHNT; CDR2 reads YENEEA.